This T cell receptor (beta chain) is from a study of blood T cell repertoires in COVID-19. Overall study: T cells, B-cell-depleted T cells, or PBMCs supplied cDNA or gDNA.

Here immunoSEQ multiplex PCR was the method, and the copy in TCRdb shows in-frame clones only, minus some. The sample lists around 63,000 clones; over 60% were seen once. The TCR was taken from a woman between 65 and 79 years old with COVID-19, enrolled during active disease. The material sequenced was peripheral blood.

CDR3 nucleotide sequence: TGTGCCAGTAGTCCCTACGGACAGGGGGCCGATCAGCCCCAGCATTTT. It codes for CASSPYGQGADQPQHF. V usage is TRBV19 and J usage is TRBJ1-5; 11 bases map to TRBD1. Unmatched junction bases numbered 8, after V lost 5 bases and J lost 5 bases. This CDR3 comprises 16 residues. From germline, CDR1 is LNHDA and CDR2 SQIVND (reference sequence). Drawing the rest from reference TRBV19 and TRBJ1-5, the complete variable domain is DGGITQSPKYLFRKEGQNVTLSCEQNLNHDAMYWYRQDPGQGLRLIYYSQIVNDFQKGDIAEGYSVSREKKESFPLTVTSAQKNPTAFYLCASSPYGQGADQPQHFGDGTRLSIL.